The 14 T cell receptor beta chains below were found in one sample sequenced in a study of blood T cell repertoires in COVID-19. Profiling relied on immunoSEQ multiplex PCR, and the TCRdb table lists in-frame clones only, not all of them. The top ten hold about 10% of the sample, which has 150,000 to 200,000 clones, 70% to 90% seen once. Sequences were obtained from peripheral blood. These receptors originate from a human donor with active or convalescent COVID-19. The donor label of this sample is uncertain.

The chain uses TRBV10-2 and TRBJ2-7; 10 bases line up with TRBD1. The CDR3 consists of 15 residues. Looked up from germline, CDR1 is WSHSY and CDR2 is SAAADI. J gave up 2 bases and V 5 bases, and 6 bases lay outside the gene matches. The CDR3 region is CASSPTGTGAYEQYF. The DNA of the CDR3 is TGCGCCAGCAGTCCTACCGGGACAGGGGCCTACGAGCAGTACTTC.

The genes are TRBV19 and TRBJ2-1, with TRBD1 as a possible D gene (6 bases). This CDR3 has 14 residues. Germline V gives CDR1 LNHDA, CDR2 SQIVND (reference sequence). V dropped 1 base and J dropped 6 bases, with 10 bases sitting between them. The CDR3 nucleotides are TGTGCCAGTAGTATAGGGGACACCACCAATGAGCAGTTCTTC. This codes for CASSIGDTTNEQFF. Full variable domain (outside the CDR3, taken from reference TRBV19 and TRBJ2-1): DGGITQSPKYLFRKEGQNVTLSCEQNLNHDAMYWYRQDPGQGLRLIYYSQIVNDFQKGDIAEGYSVSREKKESFPLTVTSAQKNPTAFYLCASSIGDTTNEQFFGPGTRLTVL.

For the CDR3, the DNA is TGTGCCAGCAGTTTGGAGTGGGGACAGGGGGCAAGGAATGAGCAGTTCTTC. It translates to CASSLEWGQGARNEQFF. This chain links TRBV28 with TRBJ2-1, with 12 bases lining up with TRBD1. Germline V gives CDR1 MDHEN, CDR2 SYDVKM. The CDR3 loop spans 17 amino acids. V was clipped by 3 bases and J by 7 bases; unmatched bases: 10.

This clone was counted between two and nine times. This rearrangement joins TRBV30 to TRBJ1-5; TRBD1 agrees at 7 bases. The junction had 5 bases not matched to a gene; V was cut back by 0 bases and J by 6 bases. Germline V gives CDR1 GTSNPN, CDR2 SVGIG (reference sequence). The CDR3 is made up of 14 amino acids. CDR3 coding DNA: TGTGCCTGGAGTGTACCCGCAGGGGGTCAGCCCCAGCATTTT. Its protein product is CAWSVPAGGQPQHF.

The chain links TRBV11-2 to TRBJ2-6; D perhaps matches TRBD2 (5 bases). Per the germline V gene, CDR1 is SGHAT and CDR2 is FQNNGV. Trimming took off 5 bases at V and 1 base at J, with 18 bases between the two ends. This CDR3 spans 18 amino acids. The CDR3 loop reads CASSPNGVRHSGANVLTF. DNA of the CDR3: TGTGCCAGCAGCCCAAACGGGGTCAGACATTCTGGGGCCAACGTCCTGACTTTC. Supplemented by reference TRBV11-2 and TRBJ2-6, the full variable domain reads EAGVAQSPRYKIIEKRQSVAFWCNPISGHATLYWYQQILGQGPKLLIQFQNNGVVDDSQLPKDRFSAERLKGVDSTLKIQPAKLEDSAVYLCASSPNGVRHSGANVLTFGAGSRLTVL.

The V gene is TRBV6-1, the J gene TRBJ1-5; D is perhaps TRBD1 (5 bases). Trimming took off 2 bases at V and 5 bases at J, with 7 bases between the two ends. The CDR3 consists of 13 residues. Germline CDR1 MNHNS, CDR2 SASEGT. CDR3 sequence (DNA): TGTGCCAGCAGTGAAAGGGGCGATCAGCCCCAGCATTTT. Translating gives CASSERGDQPQHF.

The chain links TRBV13 to TRBJ1-3, with 8 bases aligning to TRBD1. The V gene's germline CDR1 is PRHDT and CDR2 FYEKMQ (reference sequence). V lost 6 bases and J lost 0; bases outside the gene matches: 4. The CDR3 has 15 residues. CDR3 nucleotide sequence: TGTGCCAGCAGTGTGGACAGGGCCTCTGGAAACACCATATATTTT. Its translation is CASSVDRASGNTIYF.

The rearrangement joins TRBV11-3 to TRBJ2-7; 8 bases map to TRBD2. In germline, CDR1 is SGHNT, CDR2 YENEEA. The CDR3 is 15 amino acids. The V segment lost 2 bases and the J segment 2 bases; nucleotides outside the gene matches: 5. CDR3 nucleotides: TGTGCCAGCAGCTTAACTTCGGGGGGGGCCTACGAGCAGTACTTC. It is translated as CASSLTSGGAYEQYF.

V and J are TRBV7-9 and TRBJ1-6, with D possibly TRBD1 on 6 matching bases. CDR3 length equals 15 residues. Germline CDR1 is SEHNR and CDR2 is FQNEAQ (reference sequence). V was pared by 2 bases and J by 8 bases, with 13 bases between. The CDR3, as DNA: TGTGCCAGCAGCTTAAAAGAGGGGGGGGATTCACCCCTCCACTTT. Amino acids: CASSLKEGGDSPLHF.

The chain is built from TRBV28 and TRBJ1-2, with D possibly being TRBD1 (5 bases). Looked up from germline, CDR1 is MDHEN and CDR2 is SYDVKM. This CDR3 has 13 amino acids. V was clipped by 6 bases and J by 1 base, with 9 bases between them. Here the CDR3 DNA reads TGTGCCAGCAGGTCCAGGGTTAACTATGGCTACACCTTC. This gives the protein CASRSRVNYGYTF.

This chain connects TRBV24-1 to TRBJ1-4; D uncertain. Trimming removed 6 bases from V and 6 bases from J, with 10 bases in between. The CDR3 extends over 13 amino acids. The germline V gene has CDR1 KGHDR and CDR2 SFDVKD. Written as DNA, the CDR3 is TGTGCCACCAGTAGTACCCTAGATGAAAAACTGTTTTTT. Translation gives CATSSTLDEKLFF.

The V gene is TRBV6-5, the J gene TRBJ1-2, with unresolved D. CDR3 length: 14 amino acids. V gave up 8 bases and J gave up 6 bases, with 19 bases separating them. Germline assignment: CDR1 MNHEY and CDR2 SVGAGI. In DNA, the CDR3 is TGTGCCAGCCAGCAGCTCGGGTCGTGGGATGGCTACACCTTC. Encoded protein: CASQQLGSWDGYTF.

The chain combines TRBV30 with TRBJ1-2, with D perhaps TRBD1 (5 bases). The CDR3 consists of 13 residues. V was pared by 3 bases and J by 3 bases, with 11 bases between. The germline V gene has CDR1 GTSNPN and CDR2 SVGIG (reference sequence). In DNA form, the CDR3 reads TGTGCCTGGAGCGACAGAGATTACTATGGCTACACCTTC. Its protein product is CAWSDRDYYGYTF.

This clone was picked up a small number of times. The chain carries TRBV6-2 or TRBV6-3 and TRBJ1-4; the D gene is possibly TRBD1 (6 bases). Trimming removed 6 bases from V and 7 bases from J, with 15 bases in between. Germline CDR1 MNHEY, CDR2 SVGEGT. The CDR3 contains 14 residues. The CDR3 DNA follows: TGTGCCAGCAGCTCCGGGACAAGGAGTGAAAAACTGTTTTTT. Residues: CASSSGTRSEKLFF.